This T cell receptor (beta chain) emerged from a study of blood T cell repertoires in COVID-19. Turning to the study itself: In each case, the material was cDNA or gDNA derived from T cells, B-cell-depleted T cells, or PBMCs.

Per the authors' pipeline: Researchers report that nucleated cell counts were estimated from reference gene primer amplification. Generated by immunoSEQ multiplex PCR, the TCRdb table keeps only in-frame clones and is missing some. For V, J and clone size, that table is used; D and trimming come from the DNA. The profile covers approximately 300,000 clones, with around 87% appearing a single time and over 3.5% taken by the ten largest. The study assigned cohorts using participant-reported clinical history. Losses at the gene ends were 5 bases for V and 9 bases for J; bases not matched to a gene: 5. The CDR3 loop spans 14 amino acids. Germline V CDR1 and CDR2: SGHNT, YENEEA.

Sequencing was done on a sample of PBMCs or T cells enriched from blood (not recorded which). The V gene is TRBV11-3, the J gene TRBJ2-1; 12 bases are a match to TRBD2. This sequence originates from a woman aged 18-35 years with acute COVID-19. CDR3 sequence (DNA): TGTGCCAGCAGCCCTAGCGGGAGGGACGGTGAGCAGTTCTTC. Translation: CASSPSGRDGEQFF.